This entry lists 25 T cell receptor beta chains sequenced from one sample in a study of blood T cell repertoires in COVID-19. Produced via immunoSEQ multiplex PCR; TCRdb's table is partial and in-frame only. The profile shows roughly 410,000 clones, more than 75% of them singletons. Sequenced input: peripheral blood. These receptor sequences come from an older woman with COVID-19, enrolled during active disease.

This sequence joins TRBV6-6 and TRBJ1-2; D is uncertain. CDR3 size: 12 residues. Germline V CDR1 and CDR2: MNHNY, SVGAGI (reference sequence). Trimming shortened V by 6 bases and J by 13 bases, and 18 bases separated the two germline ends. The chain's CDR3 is CASSLSLGVRTF. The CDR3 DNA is TGTGCCAGCAGCCTCTCATTGGGCGTACGCACCTTC.

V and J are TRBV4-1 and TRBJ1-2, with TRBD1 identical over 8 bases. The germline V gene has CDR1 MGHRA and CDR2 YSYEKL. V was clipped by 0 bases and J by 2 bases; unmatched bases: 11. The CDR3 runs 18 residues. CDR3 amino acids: CASSQDPAGGFSNYGYTF. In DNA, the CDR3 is TGCGCCAGCAGCCAAGATCCGGCAGGGGGCTTCTCGAACTATGGCTACACCTTC.

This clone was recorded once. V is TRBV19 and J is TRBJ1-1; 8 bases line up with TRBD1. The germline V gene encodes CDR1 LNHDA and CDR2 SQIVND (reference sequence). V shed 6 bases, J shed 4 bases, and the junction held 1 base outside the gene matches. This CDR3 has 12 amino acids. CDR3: CASRDRVTEAFF. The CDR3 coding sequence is TGTGCCAGTAGGGACAGGGTCACTGAAGCTTTCTTT.

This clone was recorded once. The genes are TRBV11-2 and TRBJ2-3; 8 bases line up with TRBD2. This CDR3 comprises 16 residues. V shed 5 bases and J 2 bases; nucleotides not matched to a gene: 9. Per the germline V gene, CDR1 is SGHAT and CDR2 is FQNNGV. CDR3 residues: CASSPGASGYTDTQYF. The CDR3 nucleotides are TGTGCCAGCAGCCCGGGAGCTAGCGGGTACACAGATACGCAGTATTTT.

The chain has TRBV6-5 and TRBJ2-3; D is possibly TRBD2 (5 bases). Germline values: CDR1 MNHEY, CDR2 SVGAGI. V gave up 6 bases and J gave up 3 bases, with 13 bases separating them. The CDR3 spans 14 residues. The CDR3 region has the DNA TGTGCCAGCAGAAGAGGGAGCTGGACAGATACGCAGTATTTT. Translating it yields CASRRGSWTDTQYF.

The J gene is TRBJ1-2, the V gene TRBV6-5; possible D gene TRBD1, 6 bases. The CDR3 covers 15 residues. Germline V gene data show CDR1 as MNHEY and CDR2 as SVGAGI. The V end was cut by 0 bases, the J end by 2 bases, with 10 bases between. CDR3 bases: TGTGCCAGCAGTTACTCGAGGGGGTGGAACTATGGCTACACCTTC. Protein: CASSYSRGWNYGYTF.

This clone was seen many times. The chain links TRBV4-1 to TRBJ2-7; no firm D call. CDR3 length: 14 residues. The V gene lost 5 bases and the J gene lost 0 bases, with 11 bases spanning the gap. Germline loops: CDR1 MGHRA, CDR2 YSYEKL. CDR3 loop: CASSAGSDSYEQYF. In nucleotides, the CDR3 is TGCGCCAGCAGCGCCGGGTCGGACTCCTACGAGCAGTACTTC.

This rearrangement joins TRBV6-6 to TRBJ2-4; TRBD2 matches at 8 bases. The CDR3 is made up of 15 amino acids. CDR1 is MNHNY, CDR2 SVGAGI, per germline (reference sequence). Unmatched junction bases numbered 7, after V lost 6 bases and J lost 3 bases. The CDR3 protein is CASRRETSGKNIQYF. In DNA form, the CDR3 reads TGTGCCAGCAGGCGCGAAACTAGCGGCAAAAACATTCAGTACTTC.

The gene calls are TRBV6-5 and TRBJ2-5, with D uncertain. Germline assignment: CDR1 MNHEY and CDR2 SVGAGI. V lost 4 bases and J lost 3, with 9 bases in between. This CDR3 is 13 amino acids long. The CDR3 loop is CASSFADKETQYF. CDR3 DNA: TGTGCCAGCAGTTTCGCAGACAAAGAGACCCAGTACTTC.

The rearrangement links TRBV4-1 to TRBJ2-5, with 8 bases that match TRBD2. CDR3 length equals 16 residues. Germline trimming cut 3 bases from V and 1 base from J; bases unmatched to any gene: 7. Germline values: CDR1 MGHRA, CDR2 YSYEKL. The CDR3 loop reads CASSQGAGALQETQYF. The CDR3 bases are TGCGCCAGCAGCCAGGGAGCGGGGGCACTCCAAGAGACCCAGTACTTC.

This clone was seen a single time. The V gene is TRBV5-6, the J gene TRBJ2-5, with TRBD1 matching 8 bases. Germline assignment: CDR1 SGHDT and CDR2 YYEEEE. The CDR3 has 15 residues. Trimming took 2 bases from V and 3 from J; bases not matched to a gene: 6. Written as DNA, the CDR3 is TGTGCCAGCAGCTTCCTTGGACAGGGCGAAGAGACCCAGTACTTC. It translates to CASSFLGQGEETQYF.

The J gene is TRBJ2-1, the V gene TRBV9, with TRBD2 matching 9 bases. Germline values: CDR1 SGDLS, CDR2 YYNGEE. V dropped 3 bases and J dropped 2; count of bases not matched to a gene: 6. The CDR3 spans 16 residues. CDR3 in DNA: TGTGCCAGCAGCGCCATTCCTAGCGGGGCCTACAATGAGCAGTTCTTC. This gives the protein CASSAIPSGAYNEQFF.

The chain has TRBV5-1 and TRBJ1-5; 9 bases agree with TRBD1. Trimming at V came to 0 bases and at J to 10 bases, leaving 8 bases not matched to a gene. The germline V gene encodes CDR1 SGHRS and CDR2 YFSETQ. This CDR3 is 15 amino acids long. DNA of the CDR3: TGCGCCAGCAGCTTGGAGGGGACAGGGTTCCAACCCCAGCATTTT. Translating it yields CASSLEGTGFQPQHF.

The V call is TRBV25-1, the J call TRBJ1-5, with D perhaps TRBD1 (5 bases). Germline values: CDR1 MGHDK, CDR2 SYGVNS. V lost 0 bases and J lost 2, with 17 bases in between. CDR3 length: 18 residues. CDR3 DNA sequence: TGTGCCAGCAGTGAATATCCCCCCCAGGGTTGGGGCAATCAGCCCCAGCATTTT. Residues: CASSEYPPQGWGNQPQHF.

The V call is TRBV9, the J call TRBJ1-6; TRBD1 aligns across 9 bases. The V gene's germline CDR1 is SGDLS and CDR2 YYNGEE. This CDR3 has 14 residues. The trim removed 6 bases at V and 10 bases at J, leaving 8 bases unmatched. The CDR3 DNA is TGTGCCAGCACCCGACAGGGGGAGGGCTCACCCCTCCACTTT. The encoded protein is CASTRQGEGSPLHF.

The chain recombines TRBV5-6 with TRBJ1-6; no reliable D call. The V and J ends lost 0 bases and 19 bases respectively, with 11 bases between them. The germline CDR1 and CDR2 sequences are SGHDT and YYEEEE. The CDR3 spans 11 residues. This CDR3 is CASSLGRVTHF. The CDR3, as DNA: TGTGCCAGCAGCTTGGGTCGGGTGACTCACTTT.

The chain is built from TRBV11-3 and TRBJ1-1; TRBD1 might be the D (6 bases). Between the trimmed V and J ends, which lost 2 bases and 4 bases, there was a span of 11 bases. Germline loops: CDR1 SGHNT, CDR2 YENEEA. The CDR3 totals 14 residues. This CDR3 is CASSLSGEGTEAFF. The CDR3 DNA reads TGTGCCAGCAGCTTATCAGGGGAGGGCACTGAAGCTTTCTTT.

CDR3 residues: CASSVDGVGIGELFF. The CDR3 DNA follows: TGTGCCAGCAGTGTGGACGGGGTTGGTATCGGGGAGCTGTTTTTT. The chain joins TRBV2 to TRBJ2-2; the D gene is possibly TRBD2 (5 bases). The V end lost 4 bases, the J end lost 7 bases, and 16 bases lay between the germline ends. Germline CDR1 reads SNHLY; CDR2 reads FYNNEI. This CDR3 has 15 residues.

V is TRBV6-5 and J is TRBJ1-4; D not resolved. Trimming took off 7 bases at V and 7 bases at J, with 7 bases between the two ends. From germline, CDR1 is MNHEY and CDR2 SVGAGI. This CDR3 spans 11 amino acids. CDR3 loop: CASTRGEKLFF. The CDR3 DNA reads TGTGCCAGCACGCGAGGTGAAAAACTGTTTTTT.

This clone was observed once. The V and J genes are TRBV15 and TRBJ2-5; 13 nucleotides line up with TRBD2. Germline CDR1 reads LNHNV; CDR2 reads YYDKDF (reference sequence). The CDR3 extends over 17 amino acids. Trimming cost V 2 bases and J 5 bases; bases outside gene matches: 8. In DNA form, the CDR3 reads TGTGCCACCAGCAGATTTCGGACTAGCGGGGGTGGGGAGACCCAGTACTTC. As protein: CATSRFRTSGGGETQYF.

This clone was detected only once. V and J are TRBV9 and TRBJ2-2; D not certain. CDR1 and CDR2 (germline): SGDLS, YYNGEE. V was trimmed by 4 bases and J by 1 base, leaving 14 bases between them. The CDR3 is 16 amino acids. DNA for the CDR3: TGTGCCAGCAGCCTACGACATCAGTTGAACACCGGGGAGCTGTTTTTT. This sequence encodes CASSLRHQLNTGELFF. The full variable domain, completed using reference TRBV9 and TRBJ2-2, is DSGVTQTPKHLITATGQRVTLRCSPRSGDLSVYWYQQSLDQGLQFLIQYYNGEERAKGNILERFSAQQFPDLHSELNLSSLELGDSALYFCASSLRHQLNTGELFFGEGSRLTVL.

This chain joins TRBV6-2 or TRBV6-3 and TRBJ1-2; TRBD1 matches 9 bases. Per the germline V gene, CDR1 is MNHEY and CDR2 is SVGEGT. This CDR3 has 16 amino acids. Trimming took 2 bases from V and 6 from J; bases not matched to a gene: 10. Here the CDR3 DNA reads TGTGCCAGCAGTTACGGTCTGACAGGGGGAATCCATGGCTACACCTTC. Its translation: CASSYGLTGGIHGYTF.

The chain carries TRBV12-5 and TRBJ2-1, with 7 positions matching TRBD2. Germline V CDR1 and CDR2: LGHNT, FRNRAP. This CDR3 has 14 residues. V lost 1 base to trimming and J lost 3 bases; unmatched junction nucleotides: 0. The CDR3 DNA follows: TGTGCTAGTGGTTTGGGGGAGGGCTACAATGAGCAGTTCTTC. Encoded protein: CASGLGEGYNEQFF.

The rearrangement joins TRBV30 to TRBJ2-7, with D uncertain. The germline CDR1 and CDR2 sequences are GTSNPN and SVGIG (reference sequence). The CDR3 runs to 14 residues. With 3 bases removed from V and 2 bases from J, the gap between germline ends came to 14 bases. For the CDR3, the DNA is TGTGCCTGGAGAGTCCGTGGCGGAACCTACGAGCAGTACTTC. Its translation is CAWRVRGGTYEQYF.

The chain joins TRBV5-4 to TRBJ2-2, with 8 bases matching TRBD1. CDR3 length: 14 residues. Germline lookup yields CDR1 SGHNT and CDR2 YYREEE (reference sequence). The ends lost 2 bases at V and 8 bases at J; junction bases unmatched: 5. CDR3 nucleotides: TGTGCCAGCAGCTTCCAGGGGGCGTATGGGGAGCTGTTTTTT. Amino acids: CASSFQGAYGELFF.